This is a list of T cell receptor beta chains from one sample in a study of Ad26.COV2.S vaccination and SARS-CoV-2 variants. Sequencing used immunoSEQ multiplex PCR; TCRdb keeps in-frame clones, though not all of them. The data contain approximately 400,000 clones, 83% of them singletons. The specimen comprised peripheral blood, sampled in a trial of Ad26.COV2.S vaccine versus placebo. These receptors all come from a person aged 18 to 59 who received the Ad26.COV2.S COVID-19 vaccine or a placebo. The CDR3 runs from the conserved cysteine through the conserved F or W. Size is stated for part of the rows, as once, few or many counts, or as a class when the clone is expanded.

CASSLTTSNEQFF	TRBV5-1	-	TRBJ2-1
CASSKTRGETQYF	TRBV18	-	TRBJ2-5
CASSPTGVPNSPLHF	TRBV5-4	-	TRBJ1-6
CASSQDHPDNTEAFF	TRBV4-2	few	TRBJ1-1
CASSHRTGATSGQPQHF	TRBV4-1	-	TRBJ1-5
CASSQVATGYTF	TRBV14	many	TRBJ1-2
CASRERGSSYEQYF	TRBV2	-	TRBJ2-7
CASSLDSFFSYGYTF	TRBV6-5	-	TRBJ1-2
CASSLASLNQETQYF	TRBV7-9	-	TRBJ2-5
CATSAGPNEKLFF	TRBV15	-	TRBJ1-4
CAISDLALGADTQYF	TRBV10-3	-	TRBJ2-3
CASSYDRNSNQPQHF	TRBV6-6	few	TRBJ1-5
CASSLVLEGEKLFF	TRBV5-6	-	TRBJ1-4
CASSLVTGVSTVGYTF	TRBV5-1	-	TRBJ1-2
CASSPASGGVETQYF	TRBV5-4	-	TRBJ2-5
CASSLQVSSYNEQFF	TRBV19	-	TRBJ2-1
CSLTRNTEAFF	TRBV29-1	-	TRBJ1-1
CASSLVEGGYEQYF	TRBV27	-	TRBJ2-7
CASSETPPNTGELFF	TRBV11-2	-	TRBJ2-2
CASRGNLAGAYEQYF	TRBV3-1/TRBV3-2	-	TRBJ2-7
CASSLGGKLFF	TRBV12-3/TRBV12-4	once	TRBJ1-4
CASSYTDTNPYYEQYF	TRBV6-2/TRBV6-3	few	TRBJ2-7
CATAPLDRLNTEAFF	TRBV10-3	-	TRBJ1-1
CATSDLGGGSGAYYF	TRBV24-1	-	TRBJ2-3
CASSQASDEQYF	TRBV4-1	-	TRBJ2-7
CASSPPGPQISGYTF	TRBV7-9	-	TRBJ1-2